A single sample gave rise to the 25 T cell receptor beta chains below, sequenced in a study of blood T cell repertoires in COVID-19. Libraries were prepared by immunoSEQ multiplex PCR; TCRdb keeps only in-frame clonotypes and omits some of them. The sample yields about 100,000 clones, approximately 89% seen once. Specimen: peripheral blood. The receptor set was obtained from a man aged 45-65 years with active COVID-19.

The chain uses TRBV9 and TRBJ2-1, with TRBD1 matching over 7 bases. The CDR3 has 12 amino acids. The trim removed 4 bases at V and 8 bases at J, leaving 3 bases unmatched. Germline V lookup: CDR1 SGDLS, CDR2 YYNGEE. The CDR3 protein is CASSLTGDEQFF. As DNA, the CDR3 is TGTGCCAGCAGCCTTACAGGGGATGAGCAGTTCTTC.

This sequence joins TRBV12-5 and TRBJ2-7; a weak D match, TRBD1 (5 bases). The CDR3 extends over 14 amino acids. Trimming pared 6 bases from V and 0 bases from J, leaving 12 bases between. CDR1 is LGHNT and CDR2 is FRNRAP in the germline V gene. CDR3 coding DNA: TGTGCTAGTGGCTTCGACAGAAGCTCCTACGAGCAGTACTTC. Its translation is CASGFDRSSYEQYF.

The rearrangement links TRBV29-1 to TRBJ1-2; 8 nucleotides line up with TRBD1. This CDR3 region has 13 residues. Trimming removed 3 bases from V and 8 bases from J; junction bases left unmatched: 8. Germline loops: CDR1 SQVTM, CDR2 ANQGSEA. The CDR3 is CSVDVQGASGYTF. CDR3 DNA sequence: TGCAGCGTTGATGTGCAGGGGGCAAGCGGCTACACCTTC.

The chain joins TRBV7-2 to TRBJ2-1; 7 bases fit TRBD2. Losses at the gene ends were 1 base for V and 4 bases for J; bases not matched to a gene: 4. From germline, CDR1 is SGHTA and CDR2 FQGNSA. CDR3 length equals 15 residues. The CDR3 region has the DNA TGTGCCAGCAGCTTAGACGCTAGCGGATACAATGAGCAGTTCTTC. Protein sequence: CASSLDASGYNEQFF.

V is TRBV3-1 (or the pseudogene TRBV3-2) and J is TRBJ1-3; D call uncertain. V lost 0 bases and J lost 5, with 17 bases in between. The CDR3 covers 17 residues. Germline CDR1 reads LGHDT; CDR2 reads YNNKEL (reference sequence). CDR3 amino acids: CASSQERAAGYRNTIYF. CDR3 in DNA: TGTGCCAGCAGCCAAGAGAGGGCAGCGGGCTACCGAAACACCATATATTTT.

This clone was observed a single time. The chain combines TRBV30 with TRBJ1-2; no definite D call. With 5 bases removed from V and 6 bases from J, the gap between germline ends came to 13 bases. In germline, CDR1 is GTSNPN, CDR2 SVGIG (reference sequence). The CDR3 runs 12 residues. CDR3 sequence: CAWAPPEHGYTF. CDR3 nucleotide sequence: TGTGCCTGGGCCCCCCCTGAGCATGGCTACACCTTC.

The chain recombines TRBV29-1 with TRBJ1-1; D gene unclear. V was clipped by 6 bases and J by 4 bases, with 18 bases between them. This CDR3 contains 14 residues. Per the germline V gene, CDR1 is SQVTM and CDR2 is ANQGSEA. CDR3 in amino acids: CSVRTASEGTEAFF. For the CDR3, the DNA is TGCAGCGTCCGCACCGCAAGCGAGGGCACTGAAGCTTTCTTT.

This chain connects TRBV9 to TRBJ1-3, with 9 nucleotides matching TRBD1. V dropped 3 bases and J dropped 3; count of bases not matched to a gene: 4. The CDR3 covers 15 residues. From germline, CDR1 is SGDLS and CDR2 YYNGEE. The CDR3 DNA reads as TGTGCCAGCAGCGGACGACAGGGGGGTGGAAACACCATATATTTT. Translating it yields CASSGRQGGGNTIYF.

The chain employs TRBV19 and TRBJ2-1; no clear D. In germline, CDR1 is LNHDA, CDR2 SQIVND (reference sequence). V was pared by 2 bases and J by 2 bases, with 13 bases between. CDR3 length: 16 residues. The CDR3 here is CASSIPRVTPYNEQFF. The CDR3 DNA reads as TGTGCCAGTAGTATACCCCGGGTCACCCCCTACAATGAGCAGTTCTTC.

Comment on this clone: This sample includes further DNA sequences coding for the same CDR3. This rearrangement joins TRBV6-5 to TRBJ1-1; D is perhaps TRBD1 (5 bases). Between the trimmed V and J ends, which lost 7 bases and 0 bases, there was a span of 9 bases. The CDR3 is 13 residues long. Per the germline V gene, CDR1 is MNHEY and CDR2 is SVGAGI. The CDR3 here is CASTTGVNTEAFF. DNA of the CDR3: TGTGCCAGCACCACGGGGGTGAACACTGAAGCTTTCTTT.

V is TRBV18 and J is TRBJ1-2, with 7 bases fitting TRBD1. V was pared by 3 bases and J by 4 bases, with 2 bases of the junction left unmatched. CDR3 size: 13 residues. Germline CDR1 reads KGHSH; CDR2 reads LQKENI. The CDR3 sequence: CASSPGTAYGYTF. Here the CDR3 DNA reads TGTGCCAGCTCACCCGGGACAGCCTATGGCTACACCTTC.

Written as DNA, the CDR3 is TGTGCCAGCAGCTTGTTCGGGGGCACCGGGGAGCTGTTTTTT. Translating it yields CASSLFGGTGELFF. The chain combines TRBV5-4 with TRBJ2-2; the D gene is possibly TRBD2 (6 bases). The V gene lost 1 base and the J gene lost 4 bases, with 8 bases spanning the gap. CDR1 is SGHNT, CDR2 YYREEE, per germline (reference sequence). The CDR3 spans 14 residues.

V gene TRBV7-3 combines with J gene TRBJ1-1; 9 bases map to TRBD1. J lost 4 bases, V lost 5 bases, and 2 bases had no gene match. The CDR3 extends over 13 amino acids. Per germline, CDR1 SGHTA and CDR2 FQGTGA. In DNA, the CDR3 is TGTGCCAGCAGCGAGACAGGGGGCACTGAAGCTTTCTTT. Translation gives CASSETGGTEAFF.

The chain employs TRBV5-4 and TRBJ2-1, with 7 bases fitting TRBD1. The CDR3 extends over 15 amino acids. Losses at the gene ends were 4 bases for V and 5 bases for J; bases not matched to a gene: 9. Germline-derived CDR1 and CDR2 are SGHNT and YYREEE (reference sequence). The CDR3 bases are TGTGCCAGCAGCCAGAGACAGGGTGACAACAATGAGCAGTTCTTC. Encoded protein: CASSQRQGDNNEQFF. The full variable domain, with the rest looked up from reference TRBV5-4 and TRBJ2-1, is ETGVTQSPTHLIKTRGQQVTLRCSSQSGHNTVSWYQQALGQGPQFIFQYYREEENGRGNFPPRFSGLQFPNYSSELNVNALELDDSALYLCASSQRQGDNNEQFFGPGTRLTVL.

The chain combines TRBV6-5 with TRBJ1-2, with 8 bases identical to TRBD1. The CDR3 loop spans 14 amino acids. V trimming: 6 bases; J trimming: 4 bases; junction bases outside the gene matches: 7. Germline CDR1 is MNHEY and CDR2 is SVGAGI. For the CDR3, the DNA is TGTGCCAGCAGCAGGGGGCGAAGCTCCTATGGCTACACCTTC. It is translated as CASSRGRSSYGYTF.

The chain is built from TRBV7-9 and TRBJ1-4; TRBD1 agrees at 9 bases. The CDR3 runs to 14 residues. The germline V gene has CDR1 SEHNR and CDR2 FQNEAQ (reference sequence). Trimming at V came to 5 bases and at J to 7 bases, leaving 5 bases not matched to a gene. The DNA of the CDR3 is TGTGCCAGCAGCCCAGGGACAGGGCTTGAAAAACTGTTTTTT. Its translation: CASSPGTGLEKLFF.

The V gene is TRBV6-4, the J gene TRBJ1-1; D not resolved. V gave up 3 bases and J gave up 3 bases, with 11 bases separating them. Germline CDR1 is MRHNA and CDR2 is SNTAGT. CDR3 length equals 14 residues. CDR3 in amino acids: CASSESIADTEAFF. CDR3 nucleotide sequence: TGTGCCAGCAGTGAATCGATAGCGGACACTGAAGCTTTCTTT.

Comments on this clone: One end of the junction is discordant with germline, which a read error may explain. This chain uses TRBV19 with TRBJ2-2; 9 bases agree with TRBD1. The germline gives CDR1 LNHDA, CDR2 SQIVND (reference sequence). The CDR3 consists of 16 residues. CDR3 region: CASRNWDRAKTGELFF. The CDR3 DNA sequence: TGTGCCAGTAGAAACTGGGACAGGGCGAAAACCGGGGAGCTGTTTTTT.

CDR3 DNA: TGTGCCAGCAGCTTACTTCTCGCAGATACGCAGTATTTT. Translation gives CASSLLLADTQYF. The rearrangement uses TRBV11-3 and TRBJ2-3, with unresolved D. The CDR3 loop spans 13 amino acids. Germline CDR1 SGHNT, CDR2 YENEEA. V gave up 2 bases and J gave up 4 bases, with 7 bases separating them.

CDR3 sequence (DNA): TGTGCCAGCAGCTTAGGAGGGAGTGACTACAATGAGCAGTTCTTC. Protein product: CASSLGGSDYNEQFF. The chain combines TRBV11-3 with TRBJ2-1, with a possible D match to TRBD2 (5 bases). Germline CDR1 SGHNT, CDR2 YENEEA. The CDR3 runs 15 residues. The V end was cut by 1 base, the J end by 3 bases, with 10 bases between.

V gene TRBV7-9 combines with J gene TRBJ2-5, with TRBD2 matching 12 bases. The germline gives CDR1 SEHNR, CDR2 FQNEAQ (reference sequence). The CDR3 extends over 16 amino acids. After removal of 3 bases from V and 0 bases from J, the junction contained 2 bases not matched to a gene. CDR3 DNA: TGTGCCAGCAGCTTTGGGACTAGCGGGTACCAAGAGACCCAGTACTTC. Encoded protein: CASSFGTSGYQETQYF.

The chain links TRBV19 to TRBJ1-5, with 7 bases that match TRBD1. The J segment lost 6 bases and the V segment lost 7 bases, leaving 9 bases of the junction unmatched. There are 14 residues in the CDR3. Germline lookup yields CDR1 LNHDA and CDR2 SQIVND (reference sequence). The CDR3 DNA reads TGTGCCAGTACCGGGAACAGGGGAGGTCAGCCCCAGCATTTT. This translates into CASTGNRGGQPQHF.

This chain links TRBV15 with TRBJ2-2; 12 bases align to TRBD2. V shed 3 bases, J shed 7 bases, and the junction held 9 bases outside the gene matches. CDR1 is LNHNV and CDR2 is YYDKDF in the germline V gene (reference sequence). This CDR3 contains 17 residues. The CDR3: CATSRGGLAGAIGELFF. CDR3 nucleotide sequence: TGTGCCACCAGCAGGGGGGGACTAGCGGGCGCAATCGGGGAGCTGTTTTTT.

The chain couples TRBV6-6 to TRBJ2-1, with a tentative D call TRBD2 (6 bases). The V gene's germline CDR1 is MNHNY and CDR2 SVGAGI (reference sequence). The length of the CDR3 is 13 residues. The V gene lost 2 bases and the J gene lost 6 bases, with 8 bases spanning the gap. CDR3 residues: CASSYASANEQFF. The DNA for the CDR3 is TGTGCCAGCAGTTACGCTAGCGCCAATGAGCAGTTCTTC.

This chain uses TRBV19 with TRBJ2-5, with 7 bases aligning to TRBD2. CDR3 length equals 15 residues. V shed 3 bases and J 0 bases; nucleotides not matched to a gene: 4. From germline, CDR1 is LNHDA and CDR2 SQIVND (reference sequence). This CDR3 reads CASSMGGLYQETQYF. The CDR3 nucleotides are TGTGCCAGTAGTATGGGAGGGTTGTACCAAGAGACCCAGTACTTC.